This T cell receptor beta chain was sequenced for a study of T cell responses to AZD1222 COVID-19 vaccine. The CDR3 loop spans 14 amino acids. CDR1 is SGHNT, CDR2 YENEEA, per germline. V was clipped by 3 bases and J by 4 bases, with 12 bases between them. Study-wide results and limits: Among spike-specific TCRs, nearly half reportedly target unmutated variant regions. Females made up more of the donors, who were largely white British, and clonal diversity may have come out too low. Spike as a whole was targeted by vaccine-associated CD4 TCRs, dominant at 160-218 and 743-854. At baseline, seropositivity was found in only six AZD1222 recipients.

Comment on this clone: Antigen: not known.

TCRdb keeps only in-frame clones here, not all; method: immunoSEQ multiplex PCR. The sample carries 150,000 or so clones, 88% recorded once. The chain recombines TRBV11-3 with TRBJ1-1; tentative D call: TRBD1 (6 bases). This TCR derives from an adult in good health. The specimen comprised peripheral blood, sampled on day 0 of AZD1222 vaccination. The CDR3 DNA is TGTGCCAGCAGCTTGCGGCGGGGGGCCACTGAAGCTTTCTTT. It translates to CASSLRRGATEAFF.